Only a few counts were recorded for the clone carrying this TCR beta chain. This sample was included in a study of regulatory T cells in long-lasting Graves disease. Across the whole study: Antithyroid drugs had been taken by newly diagnosed Graves' patients for under 3 months.

Arm-PCR of CDR3 regions with iRepertoire HTBI primers generated TCR beta libraries. How the authors handled the data: The study identified 62 TRBV and about 14 TRBJ segments across samples. One entry per CDR3 protein, called by TCRdb with MiXCR from the multiplex PCR reads. TCRdb's processing, not the authors' own work, is the source of the V and J calls. The sample consists of about 620,000 distinct CDR3 sequences, approximately 15% of them appearing once. Time point meaning: newly diagnosed GD, antithyroid drugs for less than 3 months. Extracted PBMC RNA gave rise to the TCR library. The same sample was also studied in work on T cells in Graves' hyperthyroidism and ophthalmopathy. This second study notes: Most expanded thyroid clonotypes above 0.001 also appeared in blood.

Sequenced material: peripheral blood mononuclear cells (PBMCs), taken at new diagnosis, from a patient treated with antithyroid drugs. This receptor was taken from a woman aged 25 to 39 with Graves disease.

CDR3 in amino acids: CGGRTSAEAFF. The CDR3 DNA reads as TGCGGCGGACGGACTTCCGCTGAAGCTTTCTTT. The rearrangement links TRBV20-1 to TRBJ1-1; D remains unclear. There are 11 residues in the CDR3. Germline lookup yields CDR1 DFQATT and CDR2 SNEGSKA (reference sequence).